This T cell receptor beta chain was captured by sequencing in a study of blood T cell repertoires in COVID-19. Study at large: The United States, Italy and Spain provided the acute and convalescent COVID-19 samples. T cells, B-cell-depleted T cells, or PBMCs provided the cDNA or gDNA that served as material.

Original analysis: The assay estimated nucleated cells by amplifying reference gene primers. Measured with immunoSEQ multiplex PCR; TCRdb has only the in-frame clones, and not every one. The V and J calls and clone size come from that table; D and trimming were worked out from the DNA. The data show some 490,000 clones, approximately 85% seen once. Trimming left V 6 bases short and J 5 bases short, with 16 bases between. The CDR3 covers 15 residues. The germline V gene encodes CDR1 MNHEY and CDR2 SVGAGI. This chain links TRBV6-5 with TRBJ2-2; perhaps TRBD1 as D (7 bases). The source of this sequence is a human donor in a cohort sampled during active COVID-19. The material sequenced was peripheral blood. The chain's CDR3 is CASSPRGVETGELFF. Written as DNA, the CDR3 is TGTGCCAGCAGCCCCAGGGGGGTTGAAACCGGGGAGCTGTTTTTT.